This T cell receptor (beta chain) was recovered during a study of CD8 T cells in ankylosing spondylitis. TCRdb re-derived calls from the 5' RACE reads in MiXCR, one entry per CDR3 protein. The table has approximately 140,000 distinct CDR3 sequences, around 45% seen once. CDR3 length equals 14 residues. Trimming stripped 3 bases from V and 6 bases from J, with 12 bases between. CDR1 is LGHNA and CDR2 is YSLEER in the germline V gene. The J gene is TRBJ2-1, the V gene TRBV4-3; no clear D gene. The specimen was synovial fluid, either unsorted or a sorted T cell fraction (not recorded which). This clonotype was sampled from a male donor with ankylosing spondylitis. The CDR3 DNA is TGCGCCAGCAGCCAGAATTCCAGGAGCAATGAGCAGTTCTTC. Translation gives CASSQNSRSNEQFF.